The 6 T cell receptor beta chains reported below all come from one sample, sequenced in a study of shared clonotypes between healthy human individuals. TCRdb keeps only in-frame clones here, not all; method: immunoSEQ multiplex PCR. The table has 950,000 to 1,100,000 clones, around four fifths seen once. Sequencing was carried out using memory CD4+ T cells sorted from blood. The subset: CD45RA-negative fraction. The source is a man aged 18 to 29 in good health.

The chain uses TRBV9 and TRBJ2-7; tentative D call: TRBD1 (5 bases). In germline, CDR1 is SGDLS, CDR2 YYNGEE. Trimming stripped 0 bases from V and 0 bases from J, with 13 bases between. This CDR3 is built from 16 residues. Written as DNA, the CDR3 is TGTGCCAGCAGCGTAGCGGTAAGGACAAGCTCCTACGAGCAGTACTTC. Its protein product is CASSVAVRTSSYEQYF.

This sequence joins TRBV19 and TRBJ1-1, with 7 bases aligning to TRBD1. CDR3 length equals 14 residues. CDR1 and CDR2 from the germline V gene are LNHDA and SQIVND (reference sequence). The trim removed 4 bases at V and 5 bases at J, leaving 7 bases unmatched. CDR3 protein: CASSSSRGYTEAFF. CDR3 coding DNA: TGTGCCAGTAGTAGTAGCAGGGGGTATACTGAAGCTTTCTTT.

The V gene is TRBV30, the J gene TRBJ1-4; D unresolved. This CDR3 spans 13 amino acids. The germline V and J ends were trimmed by 3 bases and 5 bases, with 10 bases remaining between them. Germline V CDR1 and CDR2: GTSNPN, SVGIG (reference sequence). CDR3 bases: TGTGCCTGGAGCCGCTCCCTAAATGAAAAACTGTTTTTT. This encodes CAWSRSLNEKLFF.

The table lists this clone with a few counts. The chain joins TRBV19 to TRBJ1-5; 7 bases map to TRBD1. Unmatched junction bases numbered 5, after V lost 5 bases and J lost 4 bases. This CDR3 has 14 amino acids. Per the germline V gene, CDR1 is LNHDA and CDR2 is SQIVND (reference sequence). CDR3 in DNA: TGTGCCAGTAGTCAGGGGGGGTGGAATCAGCCCCAGCATTTT. Translation gives CASSQGGWNQPQHF.

This chain uses TRBV5-1 with TRBJ2-5; TRBD2 aligns across 7 bases. After removal of 3 bases from V and 4 bases from J, the junction contained 6 bases not matched to a gene. Germline V gene data show CDR1 as SGHRS and CDR2 as YFSETQ. This CDR3 comprises 14 residues. The CDR3 region is CASSSGLDRETQYF. The CDR3 nucleotides are TGCGCCAGCAGCTCCGGACTAGATAGAGAGACCCAGTACTTC.

V usage is TRBV28 and J usage is TRBJ1-5; D uncertain. Trimming cost V 3 bases and J 4 bases, with 7 bases left between them. Germline V gene sequence: CDR1 MDHEN, CDR2 SYDVKM. The CDR3 is 13 amino acids. The CDR3 nucleotides are TGTGCCAGCAGTTTCGAGACGAATCAGCCCCAGCATTTT. This codes for CASSFETNQPQHF. Together with reference TRBV28 and TRBJ1-5, the CDR3 gives the full variable domain: DVKVTQSSRYLVKRTGEKVFLECVQDMDHENMFWYRQDPGLGLRLIYFSYDVKMKEKGDIPEGYSVSREKKERFSLILESASTNQTSMYLCASSFETNQPQHFGDGTRLSIL.